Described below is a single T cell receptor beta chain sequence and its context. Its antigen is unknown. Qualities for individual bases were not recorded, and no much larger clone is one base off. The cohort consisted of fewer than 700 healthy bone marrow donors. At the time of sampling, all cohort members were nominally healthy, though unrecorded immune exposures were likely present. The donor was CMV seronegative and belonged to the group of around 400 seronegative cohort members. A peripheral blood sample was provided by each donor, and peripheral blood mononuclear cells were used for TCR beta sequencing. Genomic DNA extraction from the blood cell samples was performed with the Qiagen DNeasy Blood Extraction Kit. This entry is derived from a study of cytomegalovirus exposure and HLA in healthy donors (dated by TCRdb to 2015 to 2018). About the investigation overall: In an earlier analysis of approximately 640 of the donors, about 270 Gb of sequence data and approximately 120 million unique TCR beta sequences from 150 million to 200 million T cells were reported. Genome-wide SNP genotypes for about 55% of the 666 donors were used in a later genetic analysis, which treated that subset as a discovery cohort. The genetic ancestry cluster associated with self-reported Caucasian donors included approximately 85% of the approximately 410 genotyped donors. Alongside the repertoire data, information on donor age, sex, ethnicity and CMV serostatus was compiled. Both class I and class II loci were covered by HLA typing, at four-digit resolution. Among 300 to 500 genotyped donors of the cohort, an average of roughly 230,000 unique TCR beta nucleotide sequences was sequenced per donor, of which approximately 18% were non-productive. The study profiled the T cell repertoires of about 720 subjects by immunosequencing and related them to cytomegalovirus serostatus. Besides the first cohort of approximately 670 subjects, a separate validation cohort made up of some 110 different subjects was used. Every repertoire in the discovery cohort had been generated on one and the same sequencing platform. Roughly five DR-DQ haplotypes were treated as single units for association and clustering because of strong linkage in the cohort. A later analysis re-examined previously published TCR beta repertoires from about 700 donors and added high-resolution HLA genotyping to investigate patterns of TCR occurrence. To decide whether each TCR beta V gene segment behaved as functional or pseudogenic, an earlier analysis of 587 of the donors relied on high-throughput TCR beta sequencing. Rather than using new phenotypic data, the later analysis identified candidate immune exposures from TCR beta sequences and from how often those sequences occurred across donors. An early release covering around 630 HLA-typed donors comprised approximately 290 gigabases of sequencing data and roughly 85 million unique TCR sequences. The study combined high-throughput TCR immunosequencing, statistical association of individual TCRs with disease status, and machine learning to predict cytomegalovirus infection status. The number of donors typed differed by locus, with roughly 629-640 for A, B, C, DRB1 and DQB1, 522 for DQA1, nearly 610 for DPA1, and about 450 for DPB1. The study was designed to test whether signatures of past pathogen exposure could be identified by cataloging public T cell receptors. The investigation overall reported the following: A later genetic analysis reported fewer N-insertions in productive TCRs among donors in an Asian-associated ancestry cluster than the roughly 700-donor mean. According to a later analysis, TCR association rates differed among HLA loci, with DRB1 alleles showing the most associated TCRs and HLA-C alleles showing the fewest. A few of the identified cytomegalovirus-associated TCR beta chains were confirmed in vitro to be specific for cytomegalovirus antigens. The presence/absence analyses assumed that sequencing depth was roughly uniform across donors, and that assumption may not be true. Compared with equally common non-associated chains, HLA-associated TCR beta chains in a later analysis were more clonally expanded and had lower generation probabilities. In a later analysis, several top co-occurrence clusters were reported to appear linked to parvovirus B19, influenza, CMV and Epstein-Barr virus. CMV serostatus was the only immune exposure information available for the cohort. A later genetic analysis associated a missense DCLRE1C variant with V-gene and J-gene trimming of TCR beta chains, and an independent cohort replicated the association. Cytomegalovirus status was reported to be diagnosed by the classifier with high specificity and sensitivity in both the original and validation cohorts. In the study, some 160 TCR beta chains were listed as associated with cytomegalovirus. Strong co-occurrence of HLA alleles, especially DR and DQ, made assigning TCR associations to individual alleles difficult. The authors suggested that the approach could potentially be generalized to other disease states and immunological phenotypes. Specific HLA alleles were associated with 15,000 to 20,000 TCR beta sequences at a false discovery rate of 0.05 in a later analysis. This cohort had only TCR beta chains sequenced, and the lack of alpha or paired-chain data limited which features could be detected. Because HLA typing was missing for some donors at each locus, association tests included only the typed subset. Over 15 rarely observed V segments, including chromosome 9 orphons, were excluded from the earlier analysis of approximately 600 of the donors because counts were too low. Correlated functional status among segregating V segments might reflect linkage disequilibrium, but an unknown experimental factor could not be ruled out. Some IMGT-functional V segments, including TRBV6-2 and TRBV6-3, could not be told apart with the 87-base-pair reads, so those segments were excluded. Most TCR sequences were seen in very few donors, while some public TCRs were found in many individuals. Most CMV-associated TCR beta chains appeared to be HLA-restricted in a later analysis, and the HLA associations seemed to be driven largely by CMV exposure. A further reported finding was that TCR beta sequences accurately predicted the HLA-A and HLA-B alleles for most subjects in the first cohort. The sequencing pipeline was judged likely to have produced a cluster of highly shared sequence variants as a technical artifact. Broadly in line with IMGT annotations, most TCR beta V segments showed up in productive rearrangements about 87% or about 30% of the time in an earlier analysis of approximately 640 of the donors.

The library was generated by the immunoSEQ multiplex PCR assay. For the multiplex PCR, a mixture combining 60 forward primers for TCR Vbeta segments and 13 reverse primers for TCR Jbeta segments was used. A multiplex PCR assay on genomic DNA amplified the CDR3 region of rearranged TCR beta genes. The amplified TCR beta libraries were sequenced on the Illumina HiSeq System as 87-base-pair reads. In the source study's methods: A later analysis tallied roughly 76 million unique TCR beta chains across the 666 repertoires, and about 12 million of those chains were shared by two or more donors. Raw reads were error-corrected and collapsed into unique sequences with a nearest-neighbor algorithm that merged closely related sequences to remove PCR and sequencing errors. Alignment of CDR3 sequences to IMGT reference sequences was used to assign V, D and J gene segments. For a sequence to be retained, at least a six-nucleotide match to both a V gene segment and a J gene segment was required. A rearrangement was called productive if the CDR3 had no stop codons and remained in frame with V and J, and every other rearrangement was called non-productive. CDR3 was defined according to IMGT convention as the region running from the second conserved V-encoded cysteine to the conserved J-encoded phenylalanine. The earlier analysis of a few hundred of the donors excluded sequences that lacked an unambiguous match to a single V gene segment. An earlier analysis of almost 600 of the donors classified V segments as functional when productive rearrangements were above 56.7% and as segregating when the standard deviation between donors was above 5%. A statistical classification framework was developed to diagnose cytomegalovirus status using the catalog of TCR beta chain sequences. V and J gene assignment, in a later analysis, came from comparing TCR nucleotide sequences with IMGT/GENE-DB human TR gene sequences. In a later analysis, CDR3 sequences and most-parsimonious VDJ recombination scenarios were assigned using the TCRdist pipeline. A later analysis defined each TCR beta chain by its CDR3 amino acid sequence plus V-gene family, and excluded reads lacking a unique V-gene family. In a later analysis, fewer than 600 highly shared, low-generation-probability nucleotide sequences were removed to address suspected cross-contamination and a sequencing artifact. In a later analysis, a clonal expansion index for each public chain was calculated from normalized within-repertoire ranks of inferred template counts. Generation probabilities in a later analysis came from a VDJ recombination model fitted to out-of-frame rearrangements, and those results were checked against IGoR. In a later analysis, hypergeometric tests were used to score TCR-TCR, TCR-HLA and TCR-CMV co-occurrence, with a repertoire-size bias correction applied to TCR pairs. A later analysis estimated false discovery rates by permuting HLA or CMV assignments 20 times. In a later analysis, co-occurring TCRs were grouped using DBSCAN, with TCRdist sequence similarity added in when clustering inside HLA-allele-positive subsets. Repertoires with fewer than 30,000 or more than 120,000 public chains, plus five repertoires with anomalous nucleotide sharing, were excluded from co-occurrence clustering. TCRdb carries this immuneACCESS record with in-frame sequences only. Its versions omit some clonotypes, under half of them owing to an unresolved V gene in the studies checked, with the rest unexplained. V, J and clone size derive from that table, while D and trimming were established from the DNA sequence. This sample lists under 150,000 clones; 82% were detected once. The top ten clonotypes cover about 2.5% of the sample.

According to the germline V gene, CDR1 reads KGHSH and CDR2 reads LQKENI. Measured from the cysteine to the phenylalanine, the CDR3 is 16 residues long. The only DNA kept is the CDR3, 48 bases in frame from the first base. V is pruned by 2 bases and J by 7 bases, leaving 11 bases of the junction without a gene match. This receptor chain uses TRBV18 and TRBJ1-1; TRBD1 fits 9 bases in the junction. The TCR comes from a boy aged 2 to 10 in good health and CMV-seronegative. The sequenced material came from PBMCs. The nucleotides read TGTGCCAGCTCACCAGGGACAGGGAAGAGAGCAGATGAAGCTTTCTTT. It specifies CASSPGTGKRADEAFF.